The present entry profiles one T cell receptor beta chain with its context. Germline CDR1 is WNHNN and CDR2 is SYGVQD (reference sequence). Trimming shortened V by 3 bases and J by 4 bases, and 14 bases separated the two germline ends. The CDR3 runs to 15 residues. Produced via immunoSEQ multiplex PCR; TCRdb's table is partial and in-frame only. Here the sample spans around 58,000 clones, over 75% being singletons. This sample is drawn from a study of control samples from healthy donors and cancer patients. Sequenced sample: blood. This clonotype was obtained from a man aged 45-65 years in good health. The genes are TRBV10-1 and TRBJ2-3, with D possibly called TRBD1 or TRBD2 (5 bases each). The CDR3 DNA sequence: TGCGCCAGCAGTGACAAGGGGATTAGCGCAGATACGCAGTATTTT. Its protein product is CASSDKGISADTQYF.